This T cell receptor beta chain emerged from a study of T cells of healthy individuals. This clonotype was detected ten times or more. MiXCR, run by TCRdb on the 5' RACE reads, gives a single entry per CDR3 protein. The table lists some 100,000 distinct CDR3 sequences, approximately 15% of them singletons. The length of the CDR3 is 13 residues. V gave up 6 bases and J gave up 0 bases, with 8 bases separating them. Germline V gene sequence: CDR1 MDHEN, CDR2 SYDVKM. This sequence was found in a human donor in good health. V usage is TRBV28 and J usage is TRBJ1-1, with a weak D call TRBD1 (6 bases). CDR3 nucleotide sequence: TGTGCCAGCAGGTGGACAGTGAACACTGAAGCTTTCTTT. Protein: CASRWTVNTEAFF.